Below, 19 T cell receptor beta chains from the same sample are listed, as sequenced in a study of blood T cell repertoires in COVID-19. Assay used: immunoSEQ multiplex PCR; TCRdb lists only in-frame clones, some missing. The sample lists 120,000 or so clones, over 75% occurring once. The sample consisted of peripheral blood. The receptors come from a woman of 80 years or more with acute or convalescent COVID-19.

The rearrangement uses TRBV5-5 and TRBJ1-3, with D perhaps matching TRBD1 (6 bases). Trimming took off 4 bases at V and 0 bases at J, with 11 bases between the two ends. CDR1 is SGHKS, CDR2 YYEKEE, per germline (reference sequence). The CDR3 totals 15 residues. The CDR3 bases are TGTGCCAGCAGCCCCGCGGGGGCCTCTGGAAACACCATATATTTT. It is translated as CASSPAGASGNTIYF.

This clone has only a few counts. This sequence joins TRBV4-3 and TRBJ1-2; no clear D gene. The CDR3 has 14 residues. Germline V CDR1 and CDR2: LGHNA, YSLEER. Trimming shortened V by 0 bases and J by 6 bases, and 11 bases separated the two germline ends. CDR3 loop: CASSQDEARNGYTF. CDR3 sequence (DNA): TGCGCCAGCAGCCAAGACGAGGCTAGAAATGGCTACACCTTC.

The chain joins TRBV20-1 to TRBJ2-1, with D unresolved. CDR1 DFQATT and CDR2 SNEGSKA come from the germline V gene (reference sequence). Trimming took 6 bases from V and 5 from J, leaving 8 bases between them. The CDR3 has 11 residues. CDR3 loop: CSASDNNEQFF. In DNA, the CDR3 is TGCAGTGCAAGCGATAACAATGAGCAGTTCTTC.

The rearrangement links TRBV9 to TRBJ2-5; TRBD2 agrees at 14 bases. This CDR3 is built from 15 residues. The J segment lost 3 bases and the V segment lost 3 bases, leaving 1 base of the junction unmatched. Germline values: CDR1 SGDLS, CDR2 YYNGEE. CDR3 sequence: CASSGGLAGEETQYF. DNA of the CDR3: TGTGCCAGCAGCGGGGGACTAGCGGGAGAAGAGACCCAGTACTTC.

The chain employs TRBV27 and TRBJ2-1; 8 positions agree with TRBD2. The germline V gene has CDR1 MNHEY and CDR2 SMNVEV (reference sequence). The CDR3 is made up of 16 amino acids. The ends lost 4 bases at V and 5 bases at J; junction bases unmatched: 10. The CDR3 DNA reads TGTGCCAGCAGTTCGGGGGGGAGGGTGTTGAACAATGAGCAGTTCTTC. Residues: CASSSGGRVLNNEQFF.

The rearrangement joins TRBV20-1 to TRBJ2-7; weak D call: TRBD2 (6 bases). Germline assignment: CDR1 DFQATT and CDR2 SNEGSKA (reference sequence). The length of the CDR3 is 11 residues. The CDR3 DNA sequence: TGCAGCGGAATGGAGGGATACGAGCAGTACTTC. Translated, it gives CSGMEGYEQYF.

In DNA, the CDR3 is TGCGCCAGCAGCCAAGGAGACAGGGCGGGGGGAAAACTGTTTTTT. It encodes CASSQGDRAGGKLFF. This chain joins TRBV4-1 and TRBJ1-4, with 7 nucleotides matching TRBD1. The J segment lost 10 bases and the V segment lost 1 base, leaving 9 bases of the junction unmatched. Germline V lookup: CDR1 MGHRA, CDR2 YSYEKL. This CDR3 spans 15 amino acids.

The rearrangement uses TRBV3-1 (or the pseudogene TRBV3-2) and TRBJ2-2; 10 positions agree with TRBD1. There are 16 residues in the CDR3. V lost 4 bases to trimming and J lost 5 bases; unmatched junction nucleotides: 7. CDR1 is LGHDT and CDR2 is YNNKEL in the germline V gene (reference sequence). This CDR3 reads CASSPPGTGVTGELFF. The CDR3 DNA follows: TGTGCCAGCAGCCCCCCCGGGACAGGGGTTACCGGGGAGCTGTTTTTT.

The chain employs TRBV3-1 (or the pseudogene TRBV3-2) and TRBJ2-5; D is uncertain. Germline lookup yields CDR1 LGHDT and CDR2 YNNKEL (reference sequence). There are 15 residues in the CDR3. V was trimmed by 1 base and J by 3 bases, leaving 12 bases between them. The CDR3 DNA follows: TGTGCCAGCAGCCAAGGACTGTCAAATGAAGAGACCCAGTACTTC. Translated, it gives CASSQGLSNEETQYF.

This rearrangement joins TRBV27 to TRBJ2-7; the D gene is possibly TRBD2 (6 bases). Germline lookup yields CDR1 MNHEY and CDR2 SMNVEV (reference sequence). V lost 0 bases, J lost 3 bases, and 15 bases lay in between. The CDR3 runs 16 residues. Written as DNA, the CDR3 is TGTGCCAGCAGTTTATCGTTCCTAGCGTCAAGCTACGAGCAGTACTTC. Encoded protein: CASSLSFLASSYEQYF.

This rearrangement joins TRBV28 to TRBJ2-7; 8 nucleotides line up with TRBD2. Germline V lookup: CDR1 MDHEN, CDR2 SYDVKM. The CDR3 totals 15 residues. The trim removed 4 bases at V and 0 bases at J, leaving 5 bases unmatched. CDR3 sequence: CASSYVAGSSYEQYF. Here the CDR3 DNA reads TGTGCCAGCAGTTATGTAGCGGGGAGCTCCTACGAGCAGTACTTC.

The chain's CDR3 is CASSVDRGHGYTF. DNA of the CDR3: TGTGCCAGCAGCGTGGACAGGGGGCACGGCTACACCTTC. V usage is TRBV9 and J usage is TRBJ1-2; 11 nucleotides line up with TRBD1. The V gene's germline CDR1 is SGDLS and CDR2 YYNGEE. Trimming removed 2 bases from V and 8 bases from J; junction bases left unmatched: 2. This CDR3 is 13 amino acids long.

This clone showed up just a few times. The rearrangement joins TRBV18 to TRBJ2-7; D unclear. CDR1 and CDR2 (germline): KGHSH, LQKENI. V gave up 3 bases and J gave up 3 bases, with 9 bases separating them. The CDR3 has 13 residues. The CDR3 DNA sequence: TGTGCCAGCTCACCCGGGTATAACTACGAGCAGTACTTC. Residues: CASSPGYNYEQYF.

This clone turned up a few times. This chain links TRBV28 with TRBJ1-6, with D tentatively TRBD1 (5 bases). The CDR3 is 16 amino acids. V was clipped by 2 bases and J by 9 bases, with 17 bases between them. CDR1 is MDHEN, CDR2 SYDVKM, per germline. CDR3 bases: TGTGCCAGCAGTTTACAGGGTTGGGTGGGGGGTTCACCCCTCCACTTT. Its protein is CASSLQGWVGGSPLHF.

The rearrangement links TRBV2 to TRBJ2-1; 11 bases line up with TRBD2. The ends lost 6 bases at V and 9 bases at J; junction bases unmatched: 16. CDR1 and CDR2 (germline): SNHLY, FYNNEI. The CDR3 has 17 amino acids. In nucleotides, the CDR3 is TGTGCCAGCAGCCCCCTTAGCGGGAGGGCCTCAGAAAGTGAGCAGTTCTTC. Residues: CASSPLSGRASESEQFF.

This chain uses TRBV5-4 with TRBJ2-3, with 14 positions matching TRBD2. With V trimmed by 4 bases and J by 2 bases, 12 bases remained unmatched. CDR3 length equals 19 residues. Germline CDR1 and CDR2: SGHNT and YYREEE (reference sequence). CDR3 in DNA: TGTGCCAGCAGCATACCGGGACTAGCGGGGGCGCGAATCACAGATACGCAGTATTTT. This translates into CASSIPGLAGARITDTQYF.

The chain has TRBV11-2 and TRBJ2-5; 11 bases align to TRBD2. The CDR3 has 16 amino acids. The J segment lost 5 bases and the V segment lost 5 bases, leaving 10 bases of the junction unmatched. In germline, CDR1 is SGHAT, CDR2 FQNNGV. The DNA of the CDR3 is TGTGCCAGCAGCGCCGGAGCGACTAGCGGGGTGGAGACCCAGTACTTC. Translating gives CASSAGATSGVETQYF.

J is TRBJ1-5 and V is TRBV19; D uncertain. This CDR3 comprises 16 residues. Trimming took 3 bases from V and 2 from J, leaving 14 bases between them. Germline V gene data show CDR1 as LNHDA and CDR2 as SQIVND (reference sequence). This CDR3 reads CASSMYSVSGNQPQHF. The DNA for the CDR3 is TGTGCCAGTAGTATGTATTCGGTGTCGGGCAATCAGCCCCAGCATTTT.

This clone turned up a few times. The chain is built from TRBV19 and TRBJ1-1; TRBD1 is a possible D gene (6 bases). Trimming took 7 bases from V and 2 from J, leaving 14 bases between them. The germline gives CDR1 LNHDA, CDR2 SQIVND (reference sequence). The CDR3 runs 14 residues. The CDR3 spells CASTLTGQNTEAFF. DNA for the CDR3: TGTGCCAGTACCTTGACAGGCCAAAACACTGAAGCTTTCTTT.